These 10 T cell receptor beta chains were sequenced from one sample in a study of blood T cells in healthy people across ages. Alongside a J-beta primer mix, a sample-barcoded 5' primer served in a second PCR lasting roughly 7 to 11 cycles. TCRdb called the 5' RACE reads again in MiXCR, with one record for every CDR3 protein. Of about 760,000 distinct CDR3 sequences listed, around three fifths are singletons. The sequenced sample was blood. These receptors were taken from a man aged 35 to 55 in good health.

Only a few counts were recorded for this clonotype. V usage is TRBV15 and J usage is TRBJ2-4, with 11 bases that match TRBD2. The J call may be wrong; the DNA end is better matched by TRBJ2-7. Germline-derived CDR1 and CDR2 are LNHNV and YYDKDF (reference sequence). This CDR3 has 15 amino acids. Written as DNA, the CDR3 is TGTGCCACCAGCAGTTCGGGACTAGCGGCTTACGAGCAGTACTTC. Residues: CATSSSGLAAYEQYF.

This rearrangement joins TRBV25-1 to TRBJ1-1, with D possibly being TRBD1 (6 bases). This CDR3 region has 12 residues. Between the trimmed V and J ends, which lost 5 bases and 8 bases, there was a span of 12 bases. Germline CDR1 MGHDK, CDR2 SYGVNS. CDR3 loop: CASSLIGQEAFF. Here the CDR3 DNA reads TGTGCCAGCAGTCTAATCGGACAGGAAGCTTTCTTT.

The sample holds many counts of this clonotype. This chain uses TRBV18 with TRBJ2-1; D is undetermined. CDR3 length equals 15 residues. Trimming removed 2 bases at V and 3 bases at J, with 11 bases between. Germline V lookup: CDR1 KGHSH, CDR2 LQKENI. CDR3 region: CASSPGPAIYNEQFF. CDR3 DNA sequence: TGTGCCAGCTCACCAGGGCCGGCCATCTACAATGAGCAGTTCTTC.

Here the CDR3 DNA reads TGTGCCAGCAGCCAAACCCCCTACGAGCAGTACTTC. Protein product: CASSQTPYEQYF. V gene TRBV4-2 combines with J gene TRBJ2-7; D remains ambiguous. The CDR3 is 12 amino acids. Trimming took off 2 bases at V and 2 bases at J, with 4 bases between the two ends. Looked up from germline, CDR1 is LGHNA and CDR2 is YNFKEQ.

Comment on this clonotype: One end of the junction varies from germline; a read error may be responsible. The CDR3 is CASSRLAVISTDAQYF. The DNA of the CDR3 is TGTGCCAGCAGTCGACTAGCGGTGATCTCCACAGATGCGCAGTATTTT. This chain joins TRBV6-2 or TRBV6-3 and TRBJ2-3; 9 bases map to TRBD2. CDR3 length: 16 residues. Germline V lookup: CDR1 MNHEY, CDR2 SVGEGT.

This clonotype was detected only a few times. This chain links TRBV10-3 with TRBJ2-3; the match to TRBD2 covers 8 bases. This CDR3 is 15 amino acids long. CDR1 is ENHRY, CDR2 SYGVKD, per germline. J lost 2 bases, V lost 8 bases, and 9 bases had no gene match. The CDR3: CAIRLTSVNTDTQYF. The CDR3 DNA reads as TGTGCCATCCGACTGACTAGCGTGAACACAGATACGCAGTATTTT.

This clonotype was found a few times. The chain recombines TRBV5-1 with TRBJ2-1, with TRBD1 matching 7 bases. CDR1 is SGHRS and CDR2 is YFSETQ in the germline V gene. Trimming at V came to 0 bases and at J to 7 bases, leaving 4 bases not matched to a gene. The CDR3 has 14 amino acids. The CDR3 here is CASSLDRGENEQFF. For the CDR3, the DNA is TGCGCCAGCAGCTTGGACAGGGGAGAGAATGAGCAGTTCTTC.

The rearrangement uses TRBV20-1 and TRBJ1-4, with a weak D call TRBD1 (5 bases). There are 14 residues in the CDR3. The V and J ends lost 3 bases and 7 bases respectively, with 15 bases between them. From germline, CDR1 is DFQATT and CDR2 SNEGSKA (reference sequence). Here the CDR3 reads CSASSGTGGEKLFF. CDR3 coding DNA: TGCAGTGCTAGTTCCGGGACCGGCGGTGAAAAACTGTTTTTT.

V is TRBV10-3 and J is TRBJ2-1; D tentatively fits TRBD1 or TRBD2 (5 bases each). Germline V lookup: CDR1 ENHRY, CDR2 SYGVKD. The germline V and J ends were trimmed by 4 bases and 6 bases, with 22 bases remaining between them. CDR3 length: 17 residues. CDR3 protein: CAISGLGTAVTVNEQFF. The CDR3 DNA sequence: TGTGCCATCAGTGGACTTGGGACGGCGGTAACAGTCAATGAGCAGTTCTTC.

The chain links TRBV20-1 to TRBJ2-7; TRBD2 is a possible D gene (5 bases). CDR1 and CDR2 from the germline V gene are DFQATT and SNEGSKA (reference sequence). The CDR3 spans 16 residues. V was shortened by 6 bases and J by 9 bases, with 30 bases between the two germline ends. The chain's CDR3 is CSATIRSAAAQDRQYF. Written as DNA, the CDR3 is TGCAGTGCCACAATCCGGTCTGCAGCGGCCCAGGACCGGCAGTACTTC.